This TCR beta chain was sequenced in a study of OX40 agonist ivuxolimab in advanced cancers. Study background: Every 2 weeks, ivuxolimab was infused into the patients intravenously at between 0.01 and 10 mg/kg.

The length of the CDR3 is 12 residues. Germline V gives CDR1 LNHDA, CDR2 SQIVND (reference sequence). V shed 4 bases and J shed 1 base, with 5 bases lying between them. Generated by immunoSEQ multiplex PCR, the TCRdb table keeps only in-frame clones and is missing some. The repertoire includes some 44,000 clones, 86% of them detected once, and 20% to 25% sits in the top ten. Blood specimens came from baseline, cycle 4 day 1, and cycle 7 day 1. In this sample, this clone turned up once. The clonotype was recovered from an adult with an advanced solid tumor such as melanoma, head and neck, liver or kidney cancer. This rearrangement joins TRBV19 to TRBJ2-7; D ambiguous. The sample was CD4+ or CD8+ T cells sorted from blood, taken in a trial of the OX40 agonist ivuxolimab. DNA of the CDR3: TGTGCCAGTAGTAACGCTTCCTACGAGCAGTACTTC. Amino acid sequence: CASSNASYEQYF.